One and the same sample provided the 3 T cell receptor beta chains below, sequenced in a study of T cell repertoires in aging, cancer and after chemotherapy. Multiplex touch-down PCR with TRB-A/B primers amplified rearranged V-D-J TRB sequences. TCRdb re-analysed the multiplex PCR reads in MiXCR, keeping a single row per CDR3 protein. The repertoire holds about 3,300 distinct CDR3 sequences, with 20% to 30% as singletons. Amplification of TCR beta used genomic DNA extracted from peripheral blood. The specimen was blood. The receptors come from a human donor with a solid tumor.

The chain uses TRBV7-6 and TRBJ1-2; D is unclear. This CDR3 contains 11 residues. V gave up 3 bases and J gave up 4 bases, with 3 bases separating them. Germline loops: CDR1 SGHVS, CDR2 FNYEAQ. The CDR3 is CASSFSYGYTF. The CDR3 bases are TGTGCCAGCAGCTTCAGCTATGGCTACACCTTC.

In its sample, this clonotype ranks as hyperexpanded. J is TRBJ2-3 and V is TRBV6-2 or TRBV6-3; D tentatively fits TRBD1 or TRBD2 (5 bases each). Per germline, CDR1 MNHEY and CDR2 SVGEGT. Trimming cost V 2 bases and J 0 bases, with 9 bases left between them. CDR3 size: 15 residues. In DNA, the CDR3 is TGTGCCAGCAGTTACAGGGACCGTAGCACAGATACGCAGTATTTT. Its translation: CASSYRDRSTDTQYF.

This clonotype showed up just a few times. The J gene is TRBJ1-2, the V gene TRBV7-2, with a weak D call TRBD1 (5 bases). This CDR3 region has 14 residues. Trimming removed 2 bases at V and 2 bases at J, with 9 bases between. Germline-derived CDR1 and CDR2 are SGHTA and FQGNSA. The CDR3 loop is CASSLMTENYGYTF. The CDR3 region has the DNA TGTGCCAGCAGCTTAATGACAGAGAACTATGGCTACACCTTC.